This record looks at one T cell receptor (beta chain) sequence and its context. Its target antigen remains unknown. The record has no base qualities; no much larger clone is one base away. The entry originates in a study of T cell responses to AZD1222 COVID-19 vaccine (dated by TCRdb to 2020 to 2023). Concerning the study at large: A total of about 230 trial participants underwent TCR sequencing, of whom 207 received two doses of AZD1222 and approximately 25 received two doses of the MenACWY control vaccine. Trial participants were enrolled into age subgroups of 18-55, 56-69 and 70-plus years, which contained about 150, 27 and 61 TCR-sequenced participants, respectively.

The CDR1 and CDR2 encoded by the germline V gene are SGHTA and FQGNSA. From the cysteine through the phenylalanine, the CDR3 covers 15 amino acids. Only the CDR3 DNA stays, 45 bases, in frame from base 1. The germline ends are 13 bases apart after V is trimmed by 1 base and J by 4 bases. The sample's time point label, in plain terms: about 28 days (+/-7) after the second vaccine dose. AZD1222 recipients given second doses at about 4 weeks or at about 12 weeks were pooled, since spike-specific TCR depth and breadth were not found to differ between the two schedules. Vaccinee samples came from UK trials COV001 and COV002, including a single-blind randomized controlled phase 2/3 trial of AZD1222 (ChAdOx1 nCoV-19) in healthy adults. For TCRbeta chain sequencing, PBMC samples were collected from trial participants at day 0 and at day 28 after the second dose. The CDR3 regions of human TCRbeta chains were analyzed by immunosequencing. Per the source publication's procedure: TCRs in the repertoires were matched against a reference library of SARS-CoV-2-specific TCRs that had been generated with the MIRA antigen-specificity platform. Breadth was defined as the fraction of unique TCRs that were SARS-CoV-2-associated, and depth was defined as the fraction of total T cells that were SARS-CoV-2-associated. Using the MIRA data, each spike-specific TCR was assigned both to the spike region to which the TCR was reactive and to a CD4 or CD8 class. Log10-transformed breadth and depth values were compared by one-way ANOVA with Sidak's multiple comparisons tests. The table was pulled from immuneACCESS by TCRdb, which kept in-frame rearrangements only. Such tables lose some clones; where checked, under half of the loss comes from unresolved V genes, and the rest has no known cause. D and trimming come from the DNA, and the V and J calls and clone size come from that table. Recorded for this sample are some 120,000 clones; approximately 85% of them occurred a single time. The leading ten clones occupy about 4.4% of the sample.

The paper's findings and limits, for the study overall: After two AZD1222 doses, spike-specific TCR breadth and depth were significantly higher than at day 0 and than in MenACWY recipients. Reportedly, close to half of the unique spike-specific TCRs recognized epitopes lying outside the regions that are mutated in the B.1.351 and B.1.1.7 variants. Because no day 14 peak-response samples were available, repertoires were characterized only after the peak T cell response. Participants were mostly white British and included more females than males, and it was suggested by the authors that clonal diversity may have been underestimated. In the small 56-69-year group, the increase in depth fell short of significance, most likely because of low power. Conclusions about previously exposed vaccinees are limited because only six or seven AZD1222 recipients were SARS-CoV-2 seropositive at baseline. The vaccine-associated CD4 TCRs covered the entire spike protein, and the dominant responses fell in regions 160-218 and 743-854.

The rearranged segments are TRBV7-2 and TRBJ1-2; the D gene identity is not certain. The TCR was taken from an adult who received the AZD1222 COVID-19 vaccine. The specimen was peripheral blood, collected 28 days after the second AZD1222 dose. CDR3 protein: CASSLEGYVSYGYTF. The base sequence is TGTGCCAGCAGCTTAGAGGGCTACGTCTCCTATGGCTACACCTTC.